Detailed here is one T cell receptor beta chain. Its antigen is as yet unknown. This specimen belongs to a study of cytomegalovirus exposure and HLA in healthy donors. The primer mix had 60 Vbeta and 13 Jbeta primers. Measured with immunoSEQ multiplex PCR; TCRdb has only the in-frame clones, and not every one. The sample holds fewer than 200,000 clones, roughly 80% seen once. V gave up 0 bases and J gave up 7 bases; unmatched junction bases: 10. CDR1 is LGHNA, CDR2 YSLEER, per germline. CDR3 size: 18 residues. The study's findings and limits: Later analysis suggested links between common viral pathogens and several top significant clusters.

V and J are TRBV4-3 and TRBJ2-2, with 11 bases that match TRBD2. Sequenced material: PBMCs. The origin of this receptor is a human donor in good health. CDR3 sequence reads: CASSQDLTSGEWSGELFF. As DNA, the CDR3 is TGCGCCAGCAGCCAAGATCTGACTAGCGGGGAATGGAGCGGGGAGCTGTTTTTT.